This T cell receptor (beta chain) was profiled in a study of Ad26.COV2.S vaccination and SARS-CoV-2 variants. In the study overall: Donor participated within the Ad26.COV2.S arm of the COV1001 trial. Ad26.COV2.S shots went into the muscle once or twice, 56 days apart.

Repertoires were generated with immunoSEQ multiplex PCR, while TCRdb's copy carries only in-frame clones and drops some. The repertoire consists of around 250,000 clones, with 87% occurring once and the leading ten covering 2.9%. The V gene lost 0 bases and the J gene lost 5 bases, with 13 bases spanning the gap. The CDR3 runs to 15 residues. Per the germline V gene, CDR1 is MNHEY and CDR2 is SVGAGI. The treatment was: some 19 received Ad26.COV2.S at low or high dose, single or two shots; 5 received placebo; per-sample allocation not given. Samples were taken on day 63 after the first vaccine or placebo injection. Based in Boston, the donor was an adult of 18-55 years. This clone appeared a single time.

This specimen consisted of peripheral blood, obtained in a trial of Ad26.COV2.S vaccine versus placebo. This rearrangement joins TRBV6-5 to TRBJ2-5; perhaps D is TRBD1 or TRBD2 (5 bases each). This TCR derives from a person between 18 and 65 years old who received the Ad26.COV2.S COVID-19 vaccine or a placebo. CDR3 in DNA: TGTGCCAGCAGTTACTCGACGGGACCTCAGGAGACCCAGTACTTC. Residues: CASSYSTGPQETQYF.